This TCR beta chain was found in a study of identifying expanded T cells in peripheral blood. Study observations and caveats: Approximately 1.1 clones differed between technical replicates, versus about 16 and 19 over time. Across healthy donors, higher total template counts meant significantly greater approximately two-week count variance.

Collection occurred without any documented infections or immune events in donors. Sequencing used immunoSEQ multiplex PCR; TCRdb keeps in-frame clones, though not all of them. The table has 70,000 to 100,000 clones, roughly 91% seen once; the top ten hold around 20%. This CDR3 contains 14 residues. Unmatched junction bases numbered 3, after V lost 0 bases and J lost 7 bases. Germline loops: CDR1 SGHDT, CDR2 YYEEEE. This clone was counted a single time. Its cognate antigen is unknown. Input material: blood. The source of this sequence is a person between 18 and 70 years old in good health. This chain uses TRBV5-6 with TRBJ2-1; 8 bases are shared with TRBD2. The CDR3 region is CASSLASGGNEQFF. As DNA, the CDR3 is TGTGCCAGCAGCTTGGCCAGCGGGGGTAATGAGCAGTTCTTC.